Following are 11 T cell receptor beta chains from one sample sequenced in a study of early T cells in non-severe SARS-CoV-2 infection. TCRdb ran MiXCR on the 5' RACE reads and lists one entry per CDR3 protein. The table has more than 25,000 distinct CDR3 sequences, around 5.3% seen once. The material sequenced was whole blood. These receptors were obtained from an adult who was a healthcare worker with PCR-confirmed SARS-CoV-2 infection or an uninfected control (not recorded which).

This clonotype came up many times. This sequence joins TRBV2 and TRBJ2-1, with 8 bases that match TRBD1. The V and J ends lost 4 bases and 7 bases, in that order; junction bases with no gene match: 6. CDR3 length: 14 amino acids. Germline V CDR1 and CDR2: SNHLY, FYNNEI. CDR3 amino acids: CASSADRVVNEQFF. The CDR3 DNA follows: TGTGCCAGCAGTGCGGACAGGGTCGTGAATGAGCAGTTCTTC.

This clonotype was observed at least ten times. V and J are TRBV28 and TRBJ2-7, with a possible D match to TRBD1 (5 bases). Germline CDR1 MDHEN, CDR2 SYDVKM. Deletions cut 4 bases from V and 6 bases from J, with 10 bases between. The length of the CDR3 is 12 residues. DNA of the CDR3: TGTGCCAGCAGTTCAGGGATATCCGAGCAGTACTTC. Amino acid sequence: CASSSGISEQYF.

There are many counts of this clonotype. The chain recombines TRBV18 with TRBJ1-1, with TRBD1 as a possible D gene (5 bases). CDR1 is KGHSH, CDR2 LQKENI, per germline. CDR3 length: 14 residues. Trimming cost V 1 base and J 5 bases, with 11 bases left between them. The CDR3 reads CASSPLSPGTEAFF. Written as DNA, the CDR3 is TGTGCCAGCTCACCACTGTCCCCAGGGACTGAAGCTTTCTTT. The full variable domain, with the rest looked up from reference TRBV18 and TRBJ1-1, is NAGVMQNPRHLVRRRGQEARLRCSPMKGHSHVYWYRQLPEEGLKFMVYLQKENIIDESGMPKERFSAEFPKEGPSILRIQQVVRGDSAAYFCASSPLSPGTEAFFGQGTRLTVV.

This chain's CDR3 is CASSQWGGNSYEQYF. The CDR3 nucleotides read TGTGCCAGCAGCCAATGGGGCGGAAATTCCTACGAGCAGTACTTC. This chain uses TRBV14 with TRBJ2-7; D perhaps matches TRBD1 (5 bases). The CDR3 is 15 residues long. The V end was cut by 2 bases, the J end by 1 base, with 12 bases between. CDR1 is SGHDN, CDR2 FVKESK, per germline. The full variable domain, completed using reference TRBV14 and TRBJ2-7, is EAGVTQFPSHSVIEKGQTVTLRCDPISGHDNLYWYRRVMGKEIKFLLHFVKESKQDESGMPNNRFLAERTGGTYSTLKVQPAELEDSGVYFCASSQWGGNSYEQYFGPGTRLTVT.

The V gene is TRBV19, the J gene TRBJ2-7, with D perhaps TRBD2 (6 bases). CDR3 length: 15 residues. Trimming stripped 3 bases from V and 2 bases from J, with 14 bases between. CDR1 is LNHDA and CDR2 is SQIVND in the germline V gene (reference sequence). The CDR3 bases are TGTGCCAGTAGTATTGTCGCGGGACTTCCCTACGAGCAGTACTTC. As protein: CASSIVAGLPYEQYF.

The sample holds many counts of this clonotype. CDR3: CASSIDSQTYNEQFF. As DNA, the CDR3 is TGTGCCAGTAGTATAGACTCTCAAACCTACAATGAGCAGTTCTTC. The rearrangement uses TRBV19 and TRBJ2-1; no clear D gene. The V end lost 0 bases, the J end lost 2 bases, and 8 bases lay between the germline ends. Germline V gene data show CDR1 as LNHDA and CDR2 as SQIVND (reference sequence). The CDR3 spans 15 residues.

This clonotype was recorded at least ten times. The chain employs TRBV5-1 and TRBJ1-5, with a weak D call TRBD1 (5 bases). This CDR3 is 13 amino acids long. Trimming left V 0 bases short and J 6 bases short, with 7 bases between. Germline assignment: CDR1 SGHRS and CDR2 YFSETQ. CDR3 bases: TGCGCCAGCAGCTTGGAGGGGATTCAGCCCCAGCATTTT. Translated, it gives CASSLEGIQPQHF.

Only a few counts were recorded for this clonotype. The CDR3 loop is CAISDPMTGRETQYF. The CDR3 bases are TGTGCCATCAGTGACCCCATGACAGGGCGGGAGACCCAGTACTTC. The chain carries TRBV10-3 and TRBJ2-5; 7 bases agree with TRBD1. The CDR3 extends over 15 amino acids. Germline V gene sequence: CDR1 ENHRY, CDR2 SYGVKD. Trimming removed 3 bases from V and 5 bases from J; junction bases left unmatched: 9.

With respect to this clonotype: It may be a read error: a sequence one base away is much more abundant. The CDR3 is CASSATVSQPQHF. The CDR3 bases are TGTGCCAGCAGCGCGACCGTTAGTCAGCCCCAGCATTTT. This rearrangement joins TRBV9 to TRBJ1-5; D not certain. V gave up 3 bases and J gave up 6 bases, with 10 bases separating them. The germline V gene has CDR1 SGDLS and CDR2 YYNGEE. This CDR3 spans 13 amino acids. The full variable domain, completed using reference TRBV9 and TRBJ1-5, is DSGVTQTPKHLITATGQRVTLRCSPRSGDLSVYWYQQSLDQGLQFLIQYYNGEERAKGNILERFSAQQFPDLHSELNLSSLELGDSALYFCASSATVSQPQHFGDGTRLSIL.

This clonotype was observed at least ten times. The chain combines TRBV7-9 with TRBJ2-3; D gene uncertain. The CDR3 length is 13 residues. Germline CDR1 and CDR2: SEHNR and FQNEAQ (reference sequence). V lost 5 bases, J lost 6 bases, and 12 bases lay in between. For the CDR3, the DNA is TGTGCCAGCAGCCCCCCGAAAGGGGATACGCAGTATTTT. It yields the protein CASSPPKGDTQYF.

This clonotype was seen repeatedly, ten times or more. The gene calls are TRBV6-5 and TRBJ2-5; 7 bases align to TRBD2. Germline V gene sequence: CDR1 MNHEY, CDR2 SVGAGI. Germline trimming cut 3 bases from V and 5 bases from J; bases unmatched to any gene: 15. The CDR3 consists of 17 residues. The CDR3 region is CASSYSARWEGSETQYF. The CDR3 DNA reads as TGTGCCAGCAGTTATTCGGCTCGGTGGGAGGGAAGTGAGACCCAGTACTTC.